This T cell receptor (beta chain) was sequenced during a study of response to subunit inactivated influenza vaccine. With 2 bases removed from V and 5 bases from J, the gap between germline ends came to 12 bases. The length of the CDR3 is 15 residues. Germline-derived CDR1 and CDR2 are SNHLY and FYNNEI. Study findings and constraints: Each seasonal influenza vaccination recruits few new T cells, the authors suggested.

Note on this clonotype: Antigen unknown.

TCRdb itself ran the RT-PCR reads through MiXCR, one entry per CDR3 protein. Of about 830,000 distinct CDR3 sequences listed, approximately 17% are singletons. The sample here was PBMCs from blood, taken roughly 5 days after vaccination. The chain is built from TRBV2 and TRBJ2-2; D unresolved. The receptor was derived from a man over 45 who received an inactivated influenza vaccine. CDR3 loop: CASSEKDGWTGELFF. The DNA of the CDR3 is TGTGCCAGCAGTGAAAAGGACGGCTGGACCGGGGAGCTGTTTTTT.